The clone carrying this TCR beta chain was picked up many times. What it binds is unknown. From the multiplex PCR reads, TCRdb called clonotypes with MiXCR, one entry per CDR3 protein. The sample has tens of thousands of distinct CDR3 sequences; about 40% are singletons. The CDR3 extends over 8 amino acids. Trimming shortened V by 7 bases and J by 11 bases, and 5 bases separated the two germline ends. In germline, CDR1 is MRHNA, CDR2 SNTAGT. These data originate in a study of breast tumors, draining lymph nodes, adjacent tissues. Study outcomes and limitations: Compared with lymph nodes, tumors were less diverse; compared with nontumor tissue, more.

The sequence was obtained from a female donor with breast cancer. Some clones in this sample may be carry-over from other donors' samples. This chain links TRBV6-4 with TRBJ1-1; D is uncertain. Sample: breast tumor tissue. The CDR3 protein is CASTGAFF. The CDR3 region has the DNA TGTGCCAGCACTGGGGCTTTCTTT.